This paragraph reports one TCR beta chain. Its antigen is currently unknown. Libraries of bulk TCR were made by previously described methods (with listed TCR primers). TCRdb used MiXCR to reprocess the PCR reads, holding one entry per CDR3 protein. The sample yields about 100,000 distinct CDR3 sequences, under 40% seen once. This CDR3 has 17 amino acids. The germline CDR1 and CDR2 sequences are PRHDT and FYEKMQ (reference sequence). V gave up 3 bases and J gave up 5 bases, with 20 bases separating them. The sample originates from a study of molecular identifiers for immune sequencing clone quantification. Study outcomes and limitations: Effector cells had over 97% of their molecules in clones above 20 RNA copies, while naive cells had under 1%.

Sorted inputs of about 18,000 to 1,100,000 cells, with 10%, 30% or 50% RNA, yielded naive CD8 libraries. The authors gated naive CD8 T cells as CD8+CD4-CCR7+CD45RA+ for sorting. This TCR came from a human donor in good health. Some libraries in this study had Jurkat cell RNA spiked in. The V call is TRBV13, the J call TRBJ2-1; no firm D call. The sequencing input was naive CD8+ T cells from blood, with Jurkat cell RNA spiked in. Subset denoted: FACS-sorted CD8+CD4-CCR7+CD45RA+ naive T cells. Here the CDR3 DNA reads TGTGCCAGCAGCTTCTTCGCCAAGGGTCGCCGCGACAATGAGCAGTTCTTC. Residues: CASSFFAKGRRDNEQFF.